Each of the 13 T cell receptor beta chains below was sequenced from the same sample in a study of blood T cell repertoires in COVID-19. TCRdb's table, derived via immunoSEQ multiplex PCR, lists solely in-frame clones and lacks some. The repertoire has about 16,000 clones, less than 90% of them found once; the top ten carry around 24%. The specimen sequenced was peripheral blood. Receptors originate from a man in his 60s with acute or convalescent COVID-19.

The V and J genes are TRBV12-3 or TRBV12-4 and TRBJ1-6; D remains unclear. Trimming took 9 bases from V and 7 from J, leaving 10 bases between them. The CDR3 is 12 residues long. DNA for the CDR3: TGTGCCAGTTCTCCGGGGAATTCACCCCTCCACTTT. Its protein product is CASSPGNSPLHF.

The chain joins TRBV7-2 to TRBJ1-2; the D is unclear. This CDR3 is 14 amino acids long. Germline V lookup: CDR1 SGHTA, CDR2 FQGNSA. V was pared by 5 bases and J by 0 bases, with 10 bases between. The chain's CDR3 is CASSPQEANYGYTF. Written as DNA, the CDR3 is TGTGCCAGCAGCCCCCAGGAAGCTAACTATGGCTACACCTTC.

The chain has TRBV5-4 and TRBJ1-1; D might be TRBD1 (6 bases). V gave up 3 bases and J gave up 1 base, with 7 bases separating them. The CDR3 contains 13 residues. CDR1 and CDR2 from the germline V gene are SGHNT and YYREEE (reference sequence). DNA of the CDR3: TGTGCCAGCAGCTCACAGGGGAACACTGAAGCTTTCTTT. Protein sequence: CASSSQGNTEAFF.

The genes are TRBV5-6 and TRBJ2-7; TRBD2 is a possible D gene (6 bases). CDR1 and CDR2 from the germline V gene are SGHDT and YYEEEE. V was pared by 4 bases and J by 4 bases, with 12 bases between. The CDR3 length is 13 residues. The CDR3 DNA is TGTGCCAGCAGCCAGGGACTGGGGTACGAGCAGTACTTC. This gives the protein CASSQGLGYEQYF.

As to this clone: Other DNA sequences in this specimen translate into the identical CDR3. The rearrangement links TRBV29-1 to TRBJ2-2; maybe TRBD2 (8 bases). Trimming cost V 5 bases and J 0 bases, with 13 bases left between them. The CDR3 consists of 15 residues. The germline CDR1 and CDR2 sequences are SQVTM and ANQGSEA. CDR3 protein: CSVRGGTANTGELFF. The CDR3 DNA follows: TGCAGCGTTCGCGGGGGGACAGCGAACACCGGGGAGCTGTTTTTT.

The rearrangement joins TRBV25-1 to TRBJ2-7, with TRBD1 as a possible D gene (5 bases). This CDR3 has 13 residues. CDR1 MGHDK and CDR2 SYGVNS come from the germline V gene. V lost 6 bases, J lost 6 bases, and 15 bases lay in between. In nucleotides, the CDR3 is TGTGCCAGCAGCCACTTTATAGGGGTCGAGCAGTACTTC. It encodes CASSHFIGVEQYF.

J is TRBJ1-3 and V is TRBV7-3; D is ambiguous. The CDR3 contains 13 residues. Trimming stripped 4 bases from V and 0 bases from J, with 4 bases between. CDR1 and CDR2 (germline): SGHTA, FQGTGA. The CDR3, as DNA: TGTGCCAGCAGCTCTTACTCTGGAAACACCATATATTTT. Protein: CASSSYSGNTIYF.

The chain recombines TRBV6-5 with TRBJ2-7, with 8 bases that match TRBD2. Per germline, CDR1 MNHEY and CDR2 SVGAGI. V lost 8 bases and J lost 3; bases outside the gene matches: 6. The CDR3 runs to 13 residues. In DNA form, the CDR3 reads TGTGCCAGCGTTGAACTAGCGGACTACGAGCAGTACTTC. It specifies CASVELADYEQYF.

The chain combines TRBV11-2 with TRBJ2-7, with TRBD1 matching 7 bases. The germline V gene has CDR1 SGHAT and CDR2 FQNNGV. There are 15 residues in the CDR3. The V and J ends lost 3 bases and 4 bases, in that order; junction bases with no gene match: 9. The chain's CDR3 is CASSFDGTEVYEQYF. The CDR3 region has the DNA TGTGCCAGCAGCTTCGACGGGACAGAAGTGTACGAGCAGTACTTC.

The chain couples TRBV3-1 (or the pseudogene TRBV3-2) to TRBJ2-5, with TRBD1 identical over 8 bases. In germline, CDR1 is LGHDT, CDR2 YNNKEL (reference sequence). The J segment lost 5 bases and the V segment lost 4 bases, leaving 12 bases of the junction unmatched. This CDR3 is built from 16 residues. CDR3 bases: TGTGCCAGCAGCCCCGGCCCGCAGGGGGCAGTGGAGACCCAGTACTTC. Amino acids: CASSPGPQGAVETQYF.

The chain carries TRBV10-3 and TRBJ2-4; D is possibly TRBD1 (6 bases). CDR3 length: 19 residues. Germline lookup yields CDR1 ENHRY and CDR2 SYGVKD. V lost 4 bases and J 1 base, leaving 23 bases between the germline ends. CDR3 sequence: CAISASPLSGVRAKNIQYF. CDR3 sequence (DNA): TGTGCCATCAGTGCATCTCCACTTTCAGGGGTACGGGCCAAAAACATTCAGTACTTC.

The V call is TRBV9, the J call TRBJ2-6, with 10 positions matching TRBD1. CDR1 is SGDLS and CDR2 is YYNGEE in the germline V gene. V gave up 3 bases and J gave up 0 bases; unmatched junction bases: 3. The length of the CDR3 is 17 residues. The CDR3 nucleotides read TGTGCCAGCAGCGCTCGGACAGGGGGCTCTGGGGCCAACGTCCTGACTTTC. It is translated as CASSARTGGSGANVLTF.

This chain links TRBV6-2 or TRBV6-3 with TRBJ2-5; 11 bases line up with TRBD2. The CDR3 runs 15 residues. Germline loops: CDR1 MNHEY, CDR2 SVGEGT. J gave up 5 bases and V 5 bases, and 7 bases lay outside the gene matches. This chain's CDR3 is CASSLAGGGQETQYF. CDR3 sequence (DNA): TGTGCCAGCAGTCTAGCGGGAGGAGGGCAGGAGACCCAGTACTTC.